The T cell receptor beta chain described here comes from a study of vaccination effects on CD4 cells after COVID-19 (dated 2022 in TCRdb). For the study in its entirety: Each participant received two doses of an mRNA SARS-CoV-2 vaccine, either BNT162b2 or mRNA-1273. In both COVID-19 convalescent patients and infection-naive vaccine recipients, the study compared SARS-CoV-2 spike-specific CD4+ TCR repertoires from before mRNA vaccination with those from after it. A total of 10 COVID-19 convalescent patients and a handful of SARS-CoV-2-naive healthy vaccine recipients were included in the full study. In the study, cultures from other donors were sequenced using the Oncomine TCR Beta short-read assay on an Illumina iSeq 100.

On the study overall, not on this receptor specifically: Among healthy vaccine recipients, nearly all vaccine-induced clones were SARS-CoV-2 mono-reactive, and only 1 of 255 was cross-reactive with common cold coronaviruses. Only a small number of convalescent patients were included, and no early post-infection timepoints were available, which limited the study. Marked clonal contraction was observed in both infection-induced and vaccine-induced clones at late post-vaccination timepoints, consistent with waning T cell responses.

To identify antigen-specific CD4+ T cell clonotypes by their expansion, the ViraFEST assay first stimulated PBMC with viral peptide pools and then applied TCR sequencing. After about 9 days of culture, CD4+ T cells were isolated with the EasySep CD4+ T cell isolation kit. The absence of prior SARS-CoV-2 infection in healthy vaccine recipients was confirmed by negative nucleocapsid antibodies before and after vaccination. Approximately 2.1 million PBMC per well were cultured in IMDM with around 5% human AB serum, 10 IU/ml IL-2 and gentamicin, plus 10 ug/ml peptides. Half of the culture medium was replaced with fresh IL-2-containing medium on days 3 and 7. Unless noted otherwise, every peptide stimulation condition was cultured in triplicate wells. Using Ficoll-Paque Plus gradient centrifugation, PBMC were separated from whole blood and then either used fresh or cryopreserved at -140C. The overlapping peptide pools covered the spike proteins of SARS-CoV-2 as well as those of the common cold coronaviruses HCoV-NL63, HCoV-OC43 and HCoV-229E. The QIAamp micro DNA kit was used to extract genomic DNA from the cultured CD4+ T cells.

Its CDR3 holds 13 amino acids, cysteine through phenylalanine. Just the 39-base CDR3 DNA is kept, in frame starting at base 1. CDR1 and CDR2 are read off the germline V gene as SGHDN and FVKESK. V and J lose 1 base and 5 bases, and a span of 5 bases separates them. The protocol used for the library was the immunoSEQ multiplex PCR assay. DNA from the CD4+ T cells that had been cultured and isolated underwent TCR beta CDR3 sequencing. Per the original workflow: Non-productive TCR sequences were discarded, and reads were trimmed to the CDR3 region, with only CDR3s of 7 or more amino acids retained. Antigen-specific clonotypes were identified with the MANAFEST web app by comparing expansion in peptide wells against reference cultures. To count as positive, a clone had to show expansion at FDR<0.05 compared with the reference and with all other wells, an odds ratio above 5, and a frequency above 0.1% in two replicate wells. A clonotype was called cross-reactive if it was significantly expanded both in SARS-CoV-2 spike wells and in at least one common cold coronavirus spike condition. Levenshtein distance calculated with the stringdist R package was used to assess CDR3 similarity, and unrooted trees were constructed with ape in R 3.6.1. Here the immuneACCESS table is served through TCRdb, limited to in-frame sequences with V and J called. Missing clones are a known gap in these copies; in checked studies unresolved V genes cover under half, and the rest lacks a known reason. D and trimming come from the DNA, and the V and J calls and clone size come from that table. Recorded for this sample are approximately 68,000 clones; 78% of them occurred a single time. The biggest ten clones account for 10% to 13% of the sample.

This clone was counted between two and nine times. Its antigen remains unidentified. Within one base of it there is no much larger clone, and no base qualities were kept. The clonotype comes from a human donor who received a COVID-19 vaccine. The V gene is TRBV14 and the J gene is TRBJ2-2; there is no confident call for the D gene. The specimen comprised CD4+ T cells from PBMCs cultured with SARS-CoV-2 spike peptides, sampled before COVID-19 vaccination. The cell subset or site label corresponds to: SARS-CoV-2 spike overlapping peptide pool stimulation. The sequenced DNA: TGTGCCAGCAGCCAAGTGTGGACCGGGGAGCTGTTTTTT. Its coded protein is CASSQVWTGELFF.